This is a list of T cell receptor beta chains from one sample in a study of blood T cell repertoires in COVID-19. Measured with immunoSEQ multiplex PCR; TCRdb has only the in-frame clones, and not every one. In the table there are about 120,000 clones, roughly 90% of which are singletons. Specimen: peripheral blood. The receptors derive from a man aged 45-65 years with acute or convalescent COVID-19. The CDR3 runs from the conserved cysteine through the conserved F or W. Each record gives: J gene, V gene, D gene, clone size, CDR3 DNA, CDR3 protein. D genes are given only for firm matches. Clone size is given for some rows only: seen once, a few or many times, or a class if the clone is expanded.

j_gene: TRBJ1-4; v_gene: TRBV19; d_gene: -; abundance: once; CDR3nt: TGTGCCAGTAGTATTCGTGGCTCGTGGCAGGGTGGCGAAAAACTGTTTTTT; CDR3aa: CASSIRGSWQGGEKLFF
j_gene: TRBJ2-1; v_gene: TRBV7-6; d_gene: TRBD2; abundance: -; CDR3nt: TGTGCCAGCAGTTATCTAGCGGGGGATAACAATGAGCAGTTCTTC; CDR3aa: CASSYLAGDNNEQFF
j_gene: TRBJ2-1; v_gene: TRBV19; d_gene: TRBD1; abundance: -; CDR3nt: TGTGCCAGCAGTGGGACAGTCGGTGAGCAGTTCTTC; CDR3aa: CASSGTVGEQFF
j_gene: TRBJ2-1; v_gene: TRBV9; d_gene: -; abundance: -; CDR3nt: TGTGCCAGCAGTCTTGGGGGGGCCCTTTCCTACAATGAGCAGTTCTTC; CDR3aa: CASSLGGALSYNEQFF
j_gene: TRBJ2-7; v_gene: TRBV6-5; d_gene: TRBD1; abundance: -; CDR3nt: TGTGCCAGCAGTCGACCGGGACAGGGTTACTACGAGCAGTACTTC; CDR3aa: CASSRPGQGYYEQYF
j_gene: TRBJ2-2; v_gene: TRBV24-1; d_gene: TRBD1; abundance: -; CDR3nt: TGTGCCACCAGTGGCGCCGGGACAGGAATGGGGACCGGGGAGCTGTTTTTT; CDR3aa: CATSGAGTGMGTGELFF
j_gene: TRBJ1-4; v_gene: TRBV6-5; d_gene: -; abundance: -; CDR3nt: TGTGCCAGCAGACACGAGGACAACTCTAATGAAAAACTGTTTTTT; CDR3aa: CASRHEDNSNEKLFF
j_gene: TRBJ2-7; v_gene: TRBV20-1; d_gene: -; abundance: -; CDR3nt: TGCAGTGTTATGGGTCGAGGCGAGCAGTACTTC; CDR3aa: CSVMGRGEQYF
j_gene: TRBJ2-1; v_gene: TRBV18; d_gene: -; abundance: -; CDR3nt: TGTGCCAGCGCCGGGGGGCCCACCAATGAGCAGTTCTTC; CDR3aa: CASAGGPTNEQFF
j_gene: TRBJ2-5; v_gene: TRBV3-1/TRBV3-2; d_gene: -; abundance: once; CDR3nt: TGTGCCAGCAGCCGAAATACGGGGAACCAAGAGACCCAGTACTTC; CDR3aa: CASSRNTGNQETQYF
j_gene: TRBJ2-5; v_gene: TRBV29-1; d_gene: -; abundance: -; CDR3nt: TGCAGCGTTGAGGGCACCCTCCAAGAGACCCAGTACTTC; CDR3aa: CSVEGTLQETQYF
j_gene: TRBJ2-7; v_gene: TRBV10-3; d_gene: TRBD2; abundance: -; CDR3nt: TGTGCCACCTCGGGACTAGACCGCGAGCAGTACTTC; CDR3aa: CATSGLDREQYF
j_gene: TRBJ2-3; v_gene: TRBV15; d_gene: TRBD2; abundance: -; CDR3nt: TGTGCCACCAGCAGAGGTCTAGCGGGAGCAGATACGCAGTATTTT; CDR3aa: CATSRGLAGADTQYF
j_gene: TRBJ2-6; v_gene: TRBV4-3; d_gene: -; abundance: -; CDR3nt: TGCGCCAGCAGCCAAGAAGTTCAAGGGGCGGCTGGGGCCAACGTCCTGACTTTC; CDR3aa: CASSQEVQGAAGANVLTF
j_gene: TRBJ2-7; v_gene: TRBV9; d_gene: -; abundance: -; CDR3nt: TGTGCCAGCAGCGTAAACATTGCTCCCTTGGACGAGCAGTACTTC; CDR3aa: CASSVNIAPLDEQYF
j_gene: TRBJ1-1; v_gene: TRBV9; d_gene: -; abundance: -; CDR3nt: TGTGCCAGCAGGGTAGGGGCCGGGAGAGGGACTGAAGCTTTCTTT; CDR3aa: CASRVGAGRGTEAFF
j_gene: TRBJ2-4; v_gene: TRBV7-9; d_gene: -; abundance: once; CDR3nt: TGTGCCAGCAGCTTAGCGCTGGGGCAGGGGTCTACCAAAAACATTCAGTACTTC; CDR3aa: CASSLALGQGSTKNIQYF
j_gene: TRBJ2-3; v_gene: TRBV5-5; d_gene: -; abundance: few; CDR3nt: TGTGCCAGCAGCGCGGGGAGTAAGACAGCGTCGCATACGCAGTATTTT; CDR3aa: CASSAGSKTASHTQYF
j_gene: TRBJ2-3; v_gene: TRBV7-2; d_gene: TRBD2; abundance: few; CDR3nt: TGTGCCAGCAGCTGGTTGGCGGGAGGGACAGATACGCAGTATTTT; CDR3aa: CASSWLAGGTDTQYF
j_gene: TRBJ1-1; v_gene: TRBV29-1; d_gene: -; abundance: once; CDR3nt: TGCAGCATTAGGGGGGGCGGGAACACTGAAGCTTTCTTT; CDR3aa: CSIRGGGNTEAFF
j_gene: TRBJ2-1; v_gene: TRBV5-4; d_gene: TRBD1; abundance: -; CDR3nt: TGTGCCAGCAGCTACCGACAGGGGGCAGAAAATGAGCAGTTCTTC; CDR3aa: CASSYRQGAENEQFF
j_gene: TRBJ2-7; v_gene: TRBV7-8; d_gene: TRBD2; abundance: -; CDR3nt: TGTGCCAGCAGCTTAGCGCCGGGACTAGCGAGCTCCTACGAGCAGTACTTC; CDR3aa: CASSLAPGLASSYEQYF
j_gene: TRBJ2-3; v_gene: TRBV15; d_gene: TRBD2; abundance: -; CDR3nt: TGTGCCACCAGCCGCCGGGGAAGCGGGAGTACAGATACGCAGTATTTT; CDR3aa: CATSRRGSGSTDTQYF
j_gene: TRBJ2-1; v_gene: TRBV5-1; d_gene: TRBD2; abundance: -; CDR3nt: TGCGCCAGCAGCATAACTCCGACTAGCGGTTACAATGAGCAGTTCTTC; CDR3aa: CASSITPTSGYNEQFF
j_gene: TRBJ2-2; v_gene: TRBV5-4; d_gene: -; abundance: once; CDR3nt: TGTGCCAGCAGCTTGGGAGCCCCAGGTACCGGGGAGCTGTTTTTT; CDR3aa: CASSLGAPGTGELFF
j_gene: TRBJ2-5; v_gene: TRBV12-3/TRBV12-4; d_gene: -; abundance: -; CDR3nt: TGTGCCAGCAGTTTCGTCAGAGAGACCCAGTACTTC; CDR3aa: CASSFVRETQYF
j_gene: TRBJ1-2; v_gene: TRBV19; d_gene: -; abundance: -; CDR3nt: TGTGCCAGTAGTATACTCGGACACTACACCTTC; CDR3aa: CASSILGHYTF
j_gene: TRBJ1-1; v_gene: TRBV5-6; d_gene: -; abundance: -; CDR3nt: TGTGCCAGCAGCCTGGGTTACGGCACTGAAGCTTTCTTT; CDR3aa: CASSLGYGTEAFF
j_gene: TRBJ1-5; v_gene: TRBV24-1; d_gene: TRBD1; abundance: -; CDR3nt: TGTGCCACCAGTGATCGGACAGGGGGCAGGAGCAATCAGCCCCAGCATTTT; CDR3aa: CATSDRTGGRSNQPQHF
j_gene: TRBJ2-7; v_gene: TRBV19; d_gene: TRBD1; abundance: once; CDR3nt: TGTGCCAGTACCCCCGGGCAGGGGGACACCTACGAGCAGTACTTC; CDR3aa: CASTPGQGDTYEQYF
j_gene: TRBJ2-7; v_gene: TRBV9; d_gene: TRBD2; abundance: -; CDR3nt: TGTGCCAGCAGCGGAGGGACTAGCGGGATCCACGAGCAGTACTTC; CDR3aa: CASSGGTSGIHEQYF
j_gene: TRBJ2-1; v_gene: TRBV30; d_gene: -; abundance: -; CDR3nt: TGTGCCTGGAGTGTACAGCTGAGCTCCTACAATGAGCAGTTCTTC; CDR3aa: CAWSVQLSSYNEQFF
j_gene: TRBJ2-1; v_gene: TRBV3-1/TRBV3-2; d_gene: TRBD2; abundance: -; CDR3nt: TGTGCCAGCAGCCCGAGCGGGAGCTCCTACAATGAGCAGTTCTTC; CDR3aa: CASSPSGSSYNEQFF
j_gene: TRBJ2-1; v_gene: TRBV5-6; d_gene: TRBD1; abundance: -; CDR3nt: TGTGCCAGCAGCTTGGCCACCGGGACAGGGATTAATGAGCAGTTCTTC; CDR3aa: CASSLATGTGINEQFF
j_gene: TRBJ2-5; v_gene: TRBV11-2; d_gene: TRBD2; abundance: -; CDR3nt: TGTGCCAGCAGCCCCTTCCGACTAGCGGGATCGGACCAGTACTTC; CDR3aa: CASSPFRLAGSDQYF
j_gene: TRBJ1-4; v_gene: TRBV30; d_gene: -; abundance: -; CDR3nt: TGTGCCTGGACAGGGCGAATTAATGAAAAACTGTTTTTT; CDR3aa: CAWTGRINEKLFF
j_gene: TRBJ1-1; v_gene: TRBV7-2; d_gene: TRBD1; abundance: -; CDR3nt: TGTGCCAGCGGCAGGACAGGGTACACTGAAGCTTTCTTT; CDR3aa: CASGRTGYTEAFF
j_gene: TRBJ1-5; v_gene: TRBV9; d_gene: TRBD1; abundance: -; CDR3nt: TGTGCCAGCAGCGTAGGGGGACAGAGAGGTAATCAGCCCCAGCATTTT; CDR3aa: CASSVGGQRGNQPQHF
j_gene: TRBJ2-2; v_gene: TRBV18; d_gene: -; abundance: -; CDR3nt: TGTGCCAGCTCACCTGGCTGGAGAGGCACCGGGGAGCTGTTTTTT; CDR3aa: CASSPGWRGTGELFF
j_gene: TRBJ2-5; v_gene: TRBV7-2; d_gene: -; abundance: once; CDR3nt: TGTGCCAGCAGCTTAGCCCCTAGCGTAGGGGAGACCCAGTACTTC; CDR3aa: CASSLAPSVGETQYF
j_gene: TRBJ2-2; v_gene: TRBV11-1; d_gene: TRBD2; abundance: -; CDR3nt: TGTGCCAGCAGCGCCACCGGGAGGGTGGGGCTGTTTTTT; CDR3aa: CASSATGRVGLFF
j_gene: TRBJ1-1; v_gene: TRBV7-6; d_gene: -; abundance: -; CDR3nt: TGTGCCAGCAGCCCCGAGGCAGGGTTGAACACTGAAGCTTTCTTT; CDR3aa: CASSPEAGLNTEAFF
j_gene: TRBJ2-7; v_gene: TRBV14; d_gene: TRBD2; abundance: -; CDR3nt: TGTGCCAGCAGCCAAGGACTAGCGGGAATCTACGAGCAGTACTTC; CDR3aa: CASSQGLAGIYEQYF
j_gene: TRBJ1-2; v_gene: TRBV6-5; d_gene: TRBD1; abundance: -; CDR3nt: TGTGCCAGCAGTTACCGAGGACAGGATAACTATGGCTACACCTTC; CDR3aa: CASSYRGQDNYGYTF
j_gene: TRBJ2-7; v_gene: TRBV7-2; d_gene: TRBD1; abundance: -; CDR3nt: TGTGCCAGCAGCACGGGCAGGGGGACGTACGAGCAGTACTTC; CDR3aa: CASSTGRGTYEQYF
j_gene: TRBJ1-2; v_gene: TRBV2; d_gene: -; abundance: -; CDR3nt: TGTGCCAGCACCCTGGGGGCCTCCTATGGCTACACCTTC; CDR3aa: CASTLGASYGYTF
j_gene: TRBJ1-1; v_gene: TRBV25-1; d_gene: -; abundance: -; CDR3nt: TGTGCCAGCAGTCCCCGACAGAACTTAAACACTGAAGCTTTCTTT; CDR3aa: CASSPRQNLNTEAFF
j_gene: TRBJ1-1; v_gene: TRBV4-3; d_gene: -; abundance: once; CDR3nt: TGCGCCAGCAGCCAAGATCTCTCCCGAACCGGCACTGAAGCTTTCTTT; CDR3aa: CASSQDLSRTGTEAFF
j_gene: TRBJ1-1; v_gene: TRBV7-2; d_gene: -; abundance: -; CDR3nt: TGTGCCAGCAGCGCCAAGCGGGGGGGATCCACTGAAGCTTTCTTT; CDR3aa: CASSAKRGGSTEAFF
j_gene: TRBJ1-1; v_gene: TRBV19; d_gene: TRBD1; abundance: few; CDR3nt: TGTGCCAGTATCAGGGGGGTGAACACTGAAGCTTTCTTT; CDR3aa: CASIRGVNTEAFF
j_gene: TRBJ2-7; v_gene: TRBV18; d_gene: TRBD2; abundance: -; CDR3nt: TGTGCCAGCTCACCAGAGATACTAGCGGCCTCCTACGAGCAGTACTTC; CDR3aa: CASSPEILAASYEQYF
j_gene: TRBJ2-7; v_gene: TRBV7-9; d_gene: TRBD1; abundance: -; CDR3nt: TGTGCCAGCAGCATATGGACAGGGGAATTTTACGAGCAGTACTTC; CDR3aa: CASSIWTGEFYEQYF
j_gene: TRBJ2-7; v_gene: TRBV5-5; d_gene: TRBD1; abundance: -; CDR3nt: TGTGCCAGCACCAATGAGGCAGGGGGCTACGAGCAGTACTTC; CDR3aa: CASTNEAGGYEQYF
j_gene: TRBJ1-1; v_gene: TRBV10-3; d_gene: TRBD1; abundance: -; CDR3nt: TGTGCCATCAGCCATAACAGGGGTAACACTGAAGCTTTCTTT; CDR3aa: CAISHNRGNTEAFF
j_gene: TRBJ1-6; v_gene: TRBV7-9; d_gene: TRBD1; abundance: many; CDR3nt: TGTGCCAGCAGCTTAGCCAGCGGGACAGGGATCGGATCACCCCTCCACTTT; CDR3aa: CASSLASGTGIGSPLHF
j_gene: TRBJ1-1; v_gene: TRBV18; d_gene: -; abundance: -; CDR3nt: TGTGCCAGCTCACCGCCGACAGGTGTAGCTGAAGCTTTCTTT; CDR3aa: CASSPPTGVAEAFF
j_gene: TRBJ1-2; v_gene: TRBV9; d_gene: -; abundance: -; CDR3nt: TGTGCCAGCAGCGTTGATGGGGGGTCAGGCAAAGGCTACACCTTC; CDR3aa: CASSVDGGSGKGYTF
j_gene: TRBJ1-2; v_gene: TRBV25-1; d_gene: -; abundance: -; CDR3nt: TGTGCCAGCAGTGTCAAGGGGGGGGCGGCTGGCTACACCTTC; CDR3aa: CASSVKGGAAGYTF